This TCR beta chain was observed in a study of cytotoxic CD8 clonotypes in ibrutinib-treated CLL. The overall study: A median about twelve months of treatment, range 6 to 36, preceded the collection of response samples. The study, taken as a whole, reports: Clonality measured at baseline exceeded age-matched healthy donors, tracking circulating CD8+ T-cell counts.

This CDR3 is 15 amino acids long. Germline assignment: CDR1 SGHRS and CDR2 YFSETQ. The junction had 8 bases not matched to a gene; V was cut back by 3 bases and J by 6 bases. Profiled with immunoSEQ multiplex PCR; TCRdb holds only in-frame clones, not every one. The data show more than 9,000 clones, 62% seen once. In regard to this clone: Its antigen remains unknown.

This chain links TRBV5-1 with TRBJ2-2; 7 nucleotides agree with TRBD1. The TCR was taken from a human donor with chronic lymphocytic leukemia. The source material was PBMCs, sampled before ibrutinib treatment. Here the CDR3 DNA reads TGCGCCAGCAGCTATCTAGGACAGGCCGCCGGGGAGCTGTTTTTT. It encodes CASSYLGQAAGELFF. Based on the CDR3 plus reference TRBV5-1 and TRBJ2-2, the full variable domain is KAGVTQTPRYLIKTRGQQVTLSCSPISGHRSVSWYQQTPGQGLQFLFEYFSETQRNKGNFPGRFSGRQFSNSRSEMNVSTLELGDSALYLCASSYLGQAAGELFFGEGSRLTVL.